The clone carrying this TCR beta chain was detected a few times. Primers used in a second PCR of about 6 to 11 cycles were a sample-barcoded 5' primer and a J-beta primer mix. Every sample produced at least 3 million CDR3-containing paired-end reads. TCRdb processed the 5' RACE reads anew with MiXCR; each CDR3 protein has one entry. Of 1,800,000 or so distinct CDR3 sequences listed, roughly two fifths are singletons. This sample was taken from a study of blood T cells in healthy people across ages. V lost 4 bases to trimming and J lost 3 bases; unmatched junction nucleotides: 6. CDR1 is KGHSH and CDR2 is LQKENI in the germline V gene. The CDR3 runs to 15 residues.

The TCR comes from a human donor in good health. The sample taken for sequencing was blood. This rearrangement joins TRBV18 to TRBJ2-5, with 9 positions matching TRBD2. The CDR3 protein is CASSLQRGVEETQYF. The CDR3 DNA is TGTGCCAGCTCACTCCAGCGGGGGGTGGAAGAGACCCAGTACTTC.